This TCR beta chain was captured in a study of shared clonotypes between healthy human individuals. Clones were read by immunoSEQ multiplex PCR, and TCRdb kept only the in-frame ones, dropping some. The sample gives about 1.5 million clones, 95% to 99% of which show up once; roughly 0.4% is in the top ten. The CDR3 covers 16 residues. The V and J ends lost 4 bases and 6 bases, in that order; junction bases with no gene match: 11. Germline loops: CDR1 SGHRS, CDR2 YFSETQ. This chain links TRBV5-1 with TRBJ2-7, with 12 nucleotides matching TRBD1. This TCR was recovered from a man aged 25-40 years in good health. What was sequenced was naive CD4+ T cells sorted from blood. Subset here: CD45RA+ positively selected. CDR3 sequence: CASSRAGGTGGSEQYF. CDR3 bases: TGCGCCAGCAGCCGGGCAGGTGGGACAGGGGGCTCCGAGCAGTACTTC.